What follows are 16 T cell receptor beta chains derived from one specimen sequenced in a study of blood T cell repertoires in COVID-19 (dated by TCRdb to the early 2020s). Library preparation was by the immunoSEQ multiplex PCR assay. TCRdb stores this immuneACCESS table with in-frame sequences only. Part of the clones is absent; in the studies checked, under half of the shortfall reflects unresolved V genes, and no reason is known for the rest. The sample table contains over 250,000 clones; only one count was recorded for under 90% of them. The ten largest clones represent approximately 2.2% of the sample. What was sequenced was peripheral blood. The receptors shown here come from a man aged 45 to 65 with acute or convalescent COVID-19.

The chain uses TRBV13 and TRBJ1-5; a weak D match, TRBD1 (5 bases). Trimming shortened V by 2 bases and J by 9 bases, and 8 bases separated the two germline ends. The CDR3 length is 12 residues. CDR1 is PRHDT, CDR2 FYEKMQ, per germline (reference sequence). The CDR3 DNA reads as TGTGCCAGCAGCTTAATGGGGGGGCCCCAGCATTTT. It encodes CASSLMGGPQHF.

This clone was found once. The chain links TRBV4-1 to TRBJ1-5; 7 bases match TRBD1. CDR3 length equals 16 residues. The germline V gene has CDR1 MGHRA and CDR2 YSYEKL. With 4 bases clipped from V and 2 bases from J, the junction kept 8 bases outside the gene matches. The CDR3 DNA is TGCGCCAGCAGCCCCATGCTAACAGGGGGCAATCAGCCCCAGCATTTT. This codes for CASSPMLTGGNQPQHF.

This clone was seen a few times. The chain links TRBV28 to TRBJ1-1; D not resolved. CDR3 length: 11 amino acids. CDR1 and CDR2 (germline): MDHEN, SYDVKM. The germline V and J ends were trimmed by 9 bases and 5 bases, with 10 bases remaining between them. The CDR3 sequence: CASPSLTEAFF. The CDR3 DNA reads TGTGCCAGTCCCTCGTTGACTGAAGCTTTCTTT.

The chain links TRBV3-1 (or the pseudogene TRBV3-2) to TRBJ1-1; 7 bases agree with TRBD1. The CDR3 consists of 19 residues. V dropped 0 bases and J dropped 0; count of bases not matched to a gene: 13. CDR1 is LGHDT, CDR2 YNNKEL, per germline (reference sequence). This chain's CDR3 is CASSQDISGTEFMNTEAFF. For the CDR3, the DNA is TGTGCCAGCAGCCAAGATATTTCCGGGACAGAGTTTATGAACACTGAAGCTTTCTTT.

The chain carries TRBV5-8 and TRBJ1-4; TRBD1 is a possible D gene (6 bases). The CDR3 sequence is 17 residues long. CDR1 is SGHTS and CDR2 is YDEGEE in the germline V gene. The ends were cut back, 2 bases at V and 0 bases at J, with 14 bases in the middle. CDR3 sequence reads: CASSLHFRTATNEKLFF. DNA of the CDR3: TGTGCCAGCAGCTTACACTTCAGGACAGCAACTAATGAAAAACTGTTTTTT.

The chain joins TRBV3-1 (or the pseudogene TRBV3-2) to TRBJ1-2, with 10 bases that match TRBD1. V gave up 1 base and J gave up 8 bases; unmatched junction bases: 7. CDR3 size: 15 residues. Germline V gene sequence: CDR1 LGHDT, CDR2 YNNKEL (reference sequence). The CDR3 nucleotides read TGTGCCAGCAGCCAAGGGGACAGGGGTTCGAGAGGCTACACCTTC. Its translation: CASSQGDRGSRGYTF.

The V call is TRBV19, the J call TRBJ2-2; 10 bases map to TRBD2. This CDR3 spans 15 amino acids. Germline-derived CDR1 and CDR2 are LNHDA and SQIVND (reference sequence). J gave up 7 bases and V 5 bases, and 7 bases lay outside the gene matches. The CDR3 here is CASSSSGGAVGELFF. Written as DNA, the CDR3 is TGTGCCAGTAGTTCAAGCGGGGGGGCGGTCGGGGAGCTGTTTTTT.

The chain is built from TRBV7-9 and TRBJ2-7; possibly TRBD1 for D (5 bases). V was pared by 5 bases and J by 3 bases, with 14 bases between. Germline CDR1 SEHNR, CDR2 FQNEAQ (reference sequence). The CDR3 sequence is 14 residues long. CDR3 bases: TGTGCCAGCAGCCCTCCAGGGTATGACTACGAGCAGTACTTC. Protein sequence: CASSPPGYDYEQYF.

The chain links TRBV11-2 to TRBJ2-3; 8 nucleotides match TRBD2. The CDR3 consists of 16 residues. Per germline, CDR1 SGHAT and CDR2 FQNNGV. After removal of 5 bases from V and 3 bases from J, the junction contained 10 bases not matched to a gene. The CDR3 sequence is CASSLLGGGQTDTQYF. DNA for the CDR3: TGTGCCAGCAGCCTCCTCGGGGGGGGGCAGACAGATACGCAGTATTTT.

This sequence joins TRBV7-2 and TRBJ2-3, with 7 bases identical to TRBD1. The CDR3 contains 15 residues. The junction had 5 bases not matched to a gene; V was cut back by 4 bases and J by 1 base. Germline V gene data show CDR1 as SGHTA and CDR2 as FQGNSA. The CDR3: CASSSGQPRTDTQYF. CDR3 DNA: TGTGCCAGCAGCTCGGGACAGCCGCGCACAGATACGCAGTATTTT.

The rearrangement joins TRBV3-1 (or the pseudogene TRBV3-2) to TRBJ1-5; maybe TRBD1 (5 bases). This CDR3 spans 15 amino acids. Trimming pared 3 bases from V and 5 bases from J, leaving 14 bases between. CDR1 LGHDT and CDR2 YNNKEL come from the germline V gene (reference sequence). The CDR3 bases are TGTGCCAGCAGCCAGGCCGTGGGAGGGGATCAGCCCCAGCATTTT. It translates to CASSQAVGGDQPQHF.

Remarks on this clone: This specimen includes other DNA sequences encoding the same CDR3. The chain combines TRBV5-1 with TRBJ1-2; no firm D call. CDR1 and CDR2 from the germline V gene are SGHRS and YFSETQ. The V end lost 2 bases, the J end lost 0 bases, and 5 bases lay between the germline ends. The CDR3 sequence is 13 residues long. This CDR3 reads CASSLGANYGYTF. The CDR3 DNA follows: TGCGCCAGCAGCTTAGGAGCTAACTATGGCTACACCTTC.

The chain links TRBV27 to TRBJ2-2; perhaps TRBD1 as D (5 bases). Between the trimmed V and J ends, which lost 7 bases and 1 base, there was a span of 16 bases. From germline, CDR1 is MNHEY and CDR2 SMNVEV (reference sequence). This CDR3 contains 16 residues. The CDR3 DNA sequence: TGTGCCAGCACGACCGAGGCCCAGGGGAACACCGGGGAGCTGTTTTTT. Translating gives CASTTEAQGNTGELFF.

This clone was seen only a few times. The chain couples TRBV29-1 to TRBJ1-1; maybe TRBD1 (6 bases). Germline CDR1 and CDR2: SQVTM and ANQGSEA. CDR3 length: 13 residues. V was clipped by 7 bases and J by 4 bases, with 16 bases between them. In nucleotides, the CDR3 is TGCAGCGCCGCGACAGGAGTAAGCACTGAAGCTTTCTTT. As protein: CSAATGVSTEAFF.

CDR3 nucleotides: TGTGCCAGCAGTTTAGCGGGGGGGGCCCAGTACTTC. It translates to CASSLAGGAQYF. This chain uses TRBV12-3 or TRBV12-4 with TRBJ2-5; 7 nucleotides match TRBD2. V shed 0 bases, J shed 9 bases, and the junction held 1 base outside the gene matches. The CDR3 sequence is 12 residues long.

The rearrangement links TRBV9 to TRBJ1-2, with D perhaps TRBD1 (6 bases). This CDR3 is 12 amino acids long. Germline V gene lookup returns CDR1 SGDLS and CDR2 YYNGEE. Trimming took 4 bases from V and 6 from J, leaving 10 bases between them. The CDR3 region has the DNA TGTGCCAGCAGCATTCGACAGGATGGCTACACCTTC. This translates into CASSIRQDGYTF.